The 13 T cell receptor beta chains presented below share a single source sample, sequenced in a study of follicular helper T cells after annual influenza vaccination. TCRdb's copy holds only in-frame clones and misses some; the assay was immunoSEQ multiplex PCR. The sample shows 28,000 or so clones, 80% to 90% of them seen only once. As to time point: 2014-2015 season, pre-vaccination. Source: CXCR5+ CD38- circulating T follicular helper cells from blood, taken on the day of influenza vaccination. Subset reported: circulating Tfh, non-naive CD4+CXCR5+PD-1+ (ICOS+CD38+ or ICOS-CD38-). These receptors were obtained from an adult who received the influenza vaccine.

The CDR3 DNA reads TGCAGCGTTGCCCGGGACAGAGATCAGCCCCAGCATTTT. The encoded protein is CSVARDRDQPQHF. The chain joins TRBV29-1 to TRBJ1-5; TRBD1 matches at 7 bases. Trimming cost V 4 bases and J 5 bases; bases outside gene matches: 5. CDR1 and CDR2 (germline): SQVTM, ANQGSEA. There are 13 residues in the CDR3.

The genes are TRBV7-2 and TRBJ1-5; D call uncertain. Germline-derived CDR1 and CDR2 are SGHTA and FQGNSA. With 1 base removed from V and 4 bases from J, the gap between germline ends came to 8 bases. This CDR3 region has 14 residues. CDR3 in DNA: TGTGCCAGCAGCTTAGTTGTACAAAATCAGCCCCAGCATTTT. This sequence encodes CASSLVVQNQPQHF.

This chain links TRBV6-1 with TRBJ1-3; unclear D gene. Germline CDR1 reads MNHNS; CDR2 reads SASEGT. The CDR3 consists of 13 residues. V lost 6 bases, J lost 5 bases, and 11 bases lay in between. The CDR3 sequence: CASSEVVRNTIYF. In nucleotides, the CDR3 is TGTGCCAGCAGCGAGGTAGTCAGAAACACCATATATTTT.

The chain is built from TRBV6-4 and TRBJ2-2; TRBD2 is a possible D gene (5 bases). Trimming pared 0 bases from V and 5 bases from J, leaving 7 bases between. This CDR3 contains 14 residues. Germline lookup yields CDR1 MRHNA and CDR2 SNTAGT. The CDR3 DNA sequence: TGTGCCAGCAGTGACTCTTCGGGGACCGGGGAGCTGTTTTTT. Amino acids: CASSDSSGTGELFF.

The CDR3 nucleotides are TGTGCCAGCAGCTTAGCCACAGGGGGCACTGGGGCCAACGTCCTGACTTTC. Its translation: CASSLATGGTGANVLTF. The chain couples TRBV7-9 to TRBJ2-6; 9 bases align to TRBD1. The CDR3 is 17 residues long. Germline values: CDR1 SEHNR, CDR2 FQNEAQ (reference sequence). V dropped 0 bases and J dropped 2; count of bases not matched to a gene: 2.

The gene calls are TRBV5-1 and TRBJ1-2, with 7 bases aligning to TRBD1. Unmatched junction bases numbered 6, after V lost 4 bases and J lost 3 bases. The germline V gene encodes CDR1 SGHRS and CDR2 YFSETQ. CDR3 size: 14 residues. This CDR3 is CASSPQGEDYGYTF. In DNA form, the CDR3 reads TGCGCCAGCAGCCCCCAGGGGGAGGACTATGGCTACACCTTC.

The chain links TRBV4-1 to TRBJ2-1; no definite D call. The germline V gene has CDR1 MGHRA and CDR2 YSYEKL. V was cut by 0 bases and J by 10 bases, with 10 bases left in between. This CDR3 has 13 residues. CDR3 loop: CASSQDRPGEQFF. CDR3 sequence (DNA): TGCGCCAGCAGCCAAGATCGGCCAGGCGAGCAGTTCTTC.

The V gene is TRBV12-5, the J gene TRBJ2-3; 8 positions match TRBD2. Trimming took 6 bases from V and 4 from J; bases not matched to a gene: 6. CDR3 length: 14 amino acids. Germline V gene sequence: CDR1 LGHNT, CDR2 FRNRAP. CDR3 in DNA: TGTGCTAGTGGCCCGGGGGGGGGTCCAGATACGCAGTATTTT. Its protein is CASGPGGGPDTQYF.

V is TRBV19 and J is TRBJ1-5; the match to TRBD1 covers 10 bases. V shed 6 bases, J shed 0 bases, and the junction held 8 bases outside the gene matches. In germline, CDR1 is LNHDA, CDR2 SQIVND (reference sequence). The CDR3 has 17 residues. The CDR3 bases are TGTGCCAGTAGCAAACGGGACAGGGGCTATAGCAATCAGCCCCAGCATTTT. Its protein product is CASSKRDRGYSNQPQHF.

The V gene is TRBV5-5, the J gene TRBJ2-5, with D possibly being TRBD2 (5 bases). Germline CDR1 is SGHKS and CDR2 is YYEKEE (reference sequence). The length of the CDR3 is 15 residues. Trimming stripped 4 bases from V and 2 bases from J, with 15 bases between. Here the CDR3 DNA reads TGTGCCAGCAGCCGGGAAGGACGCGAACAAGAGACCCAGTACTTC. This codes for CASSREGREQETQYF.

V is TRBV6-5 and J is TRBJ2-3; TRBD1 matches at 9 bases. Germline V lookup: CDR1 MNHEY, CDR2 SVGAGI. V lost 5 bases, J lost 0 bases, and 3 bases stayed unmatched. CDR3 size: 15 residues. CDR3 protein: CASSTGTGSTDTQYF. CDR3 nucleotide sequence: TGTGCCAGCAGTACCGGGACAGGGAGCACAGATACGCAGTATTTT.

V gene TRBV29-1 combines with J gene TRBJ2-5, with 9 bases that match TRBD2. The junction had 9 bases not matched to a gene; V was cut back by 3 bases and J by 4 bases. This CDR3 is built from 15 residues. CDR1 is SQVTM and CDR2 is ANQGSEA in the germline V gene. DNA of the CDR3: TGCAGCGTTGATTCCCAGCGGGGGGCTGTAGAGACCCAGTACTTC. It codes for CSVDSQRGAVETQYF.

The V and J genes are TRBV28 and TRBJ1-4; D remains unclear. Per the germline V gene, CDR1 is MDHEN and CDR2 is SYDVKM. The V gene lost 3 bases and the J gene lost 10 bases, with 18 bases spanning the gap. This CDR3 spans 15 amino acids. The CDR3 DNA reads as TGTGCCAGCAGTTTCCCGGGCGGATCGGCGGGAAAACTGTTTTTT. Its translation: CASSFPGGSAGKLFF.